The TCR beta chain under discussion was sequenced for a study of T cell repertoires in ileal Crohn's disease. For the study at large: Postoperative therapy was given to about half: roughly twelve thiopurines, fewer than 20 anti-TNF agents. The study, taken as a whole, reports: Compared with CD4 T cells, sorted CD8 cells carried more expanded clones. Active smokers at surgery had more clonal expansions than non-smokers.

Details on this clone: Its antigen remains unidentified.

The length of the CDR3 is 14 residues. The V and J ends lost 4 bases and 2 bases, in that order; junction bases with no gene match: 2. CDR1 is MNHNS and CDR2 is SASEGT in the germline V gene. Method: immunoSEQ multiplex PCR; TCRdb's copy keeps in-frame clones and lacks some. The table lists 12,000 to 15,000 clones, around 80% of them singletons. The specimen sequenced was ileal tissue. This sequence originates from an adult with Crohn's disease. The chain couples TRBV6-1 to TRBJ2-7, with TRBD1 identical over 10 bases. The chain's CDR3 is CASSGTGGPYEQYF. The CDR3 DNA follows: TGTGCCAGCAGTGGGACAGGGGGACCCTACGAGCAGTACTTC.